These T cell receptor beta chains were read from a single sample in a study of blood T cell repertoires in COVID-19. The method was immunoSEQ multiplex PCR; TCRdb's version includes in-frame clones alone and lacks a portion of them. This table holds some 190,000 clones, roughly 84% found once. Input material: peripheral blood. All receptors come from a woman aged 40 to 49 who had recovered from COVID-19. CDR3s include the opening cysteine and the closing phenylalanine or tryptophan. Each record gives: clone size, V gene, D gene, J gene, CDR3 protein, CDR3 DNA. D genes are given only for firm matches. Only part of the rows carry a size: once, few, many, or a class if the clone is expanded.

>.|TRBV2|.|TRBJ2-2
CASSEKRVAHTGELFF
TGTGCCAGCAGTGAAAAGAGGGTTGCCCACACCGGGGAGCTGTTTTTT
>.|TRBV27|.|TRBJ1-2
CASSQRLWGARSYGYTF
TGTGCCAGCAGTCAACGGCTATGGGGCGCCCGGTCCTATGGCTACACCTTC
>.|TRBV5-1|TRBD1|TRBJ1-1
CASSSGQGQNTEAFF
TGCGCCAGCAGCTCTGGACAGGGGCAGAACACTGAAGCTTTCTTT
>.|TRBV27|.|TRBJ1-3
CASSLRRRDTIYF
TGTGCCAGCAGTTTACGACGGCGGGACACCATATATTTT
>once|TRBV5-8|TRBD1|TRBJ1-6
CASSIDRGTSPLHF
TGTGCCAGCAGCATCGACAGGGGGACTTCACCCCTCCACTTT
>.|TRBV3-1/TRBV3-2|TRBD2|TRBJ2-1
CASSLSHHAGEPFF
TGTGCCAGCAGCCTAAGCCACCACGCGGGAGAGCCGTTCTTC
>.|TRBV18|TRBD1|TRBJ2-2
CASSPQEFDRESSGELFF
TGTGCCAGCTCACCTCAAGAGTTCGACAGGGAATCTTCCGGGGAGCTGTTTTTT
>.|TRBV18|TRBD2|TRBJ2-1
CASSPITSGSRNEQFF
TGTGCCAGCTCACCAATTACTAGCGGGAGTAGGAATGAGCAGTTCTTC
>.|TRBV11-3|.|TRBJ2-1
CASSARGGKQFF
TGTGCCAGCAGCGCTAGGGGGGGGAAGCAGTTCTTC
>.|TRBV29-1|TRBD1|TRBJ1-3
CSVQGAGNTIYF
TGCAGCGTGCAGGGGGCGGGAAACACCATATATTTT
>.|TRBV6-2/TRBV6-3|TRBD2|TRBJ2-1
CASSAPGLAGGYEQFF
TGTGCCAGCAGTGCCCCGGGACTAGCGGGAGGCTATGAGCAGTTCTTC
>.|TRBV12-5|TRBD2|TRBJ2-1
CASGRTPGLAGGPYEQFF
TGTGCTAGTGGGCGAACTCCGGGACTAGCGGGAGGGCCCTATGAGCAGTTCTTC
>.|TRBV15|TRBD1|TRBJ1-2
CATSRVTDRDYGYTF
TGTGCCACCAGCAGAGTCACCGACAGGGACTATGGCTACACCTTC
>.|TRBV23-1|TRBD1|TRBJ2-4
CASGQGSKNIQYF
TGCGCCAGCGGACAGGGATCCAAAAACATTCAGTACTTC
>.|TRBV3-1/TRBV3-2|TRBD2|TRBJ2-7
CASSHGTSGSPYEQYF
TGTGCCAGCAGCCACGGTACTAGCGGGAGTCCCTACGAGCAGTACTTC
>.|TRBV11-2|.|TRBJ2-7
CASSLAGGHSLPYEQYF
TGTGCCAGCAGCTTAGCCGGGGGGCACTCATTGCCCTACGAGCAGTACTTC
>.|TRBV5-4|TRBD2|TRBJ2-7
CASSFGLAGDSYEQYF
TGTGCCAGCAGCTTCGGGCTAGCGGGTGACTCCTACGAGCAGTACTTC
>.|TRBV7-9|TRBD2|TRBJ2-1
CASSPSLAGNPEGYNEQFF
TGTGCCAGCAGCCCCAGCCTAGCGGGAAACCCCGAGGGCTACAATGAGCAGTTCTTC
>.|TRBV6-1|.|TRBJ2-5
CASSEVLTRETQYF
TGTGCCAGCAGTGAGGTCCTAACCCGAGAGACCCAGTACTTC
>once|TRBV3-1/TRBV3-2|.|TRBJ1-1
CASSQDSQGGWTEAFF
TGTGCCAGCAGCCAAGATTCACAGGGAGGGTGGACTGAAGCTTTCTTT
>.|TRBV30|TRBD1|TRBJ1-2
CAWSQDRVRGYTF
TGTGCCTGGAGCCAGGACAGGGTACGTGGCTACACCTTC
>.|TRBV18|TRBD1|TRBJ1-2
CASSLRTGGGHGYTF
TGTGCCAGCTCACTACGGACAGGGGGCGGACATGGCTACACCTTC
>.|TRBV6-2/TRBV6-3|TRBD2|TRBJ2-3
CASSLAGGLGTDTQYF
TGTGCCAGCAGTCTAGCGGGAGGGTTGGGCACAGATACGCAGTATTTT
>.|TRBV30|.|TRBJ1-5
CAWSGKGNQPQHF
TGTGCCTGGAGTGGAAAGGGGAATCAGCCCCAGCATTTT
>.|TRBV30|.|TRBJ2-3
CAWSVLPQRGDTQYF
TGTGCCTGGAGTGTACTGCCACAACGGGGGGATACGCAGTATTTT
>.|TRBV7-3|.|TRBJ1-3
CASSGLSSGNTIYF
TGTGCCAGCAGCGGGCTTAGCTCTGGAAACACCATATATTTT
>.|TRBV11-2|.|TRBJ2-1
CASSLGLRETEQFF
TGTGCCAGCAGCTTGGGACTCCGGGAGACTGAGCAGTTCTTC
>.|TRBV7-2|TRBD2|TRBJ2-6
CASNPILAPYSGANVLTF
TGTGCCAGCAACCCAATACTAGCGCCCTACTCTGGGGCCAACGTCCTGACTTTC
>.|TRBV6-5|TRBD2|TRBJ2-1
CASRGTSGSYNEQFF
TGTGCCAGCAGGGGGACTAGCGGGTCGTACAATGAGCAGTTCTTC
>.|TRBV5-1|TRBD2|TRBJ2-1
CASSGLGLAGGPPYNEQFF
TGCGCCAGCAGCGGCCTGGGACTAGCGGGAGGGCCGCCCTACAATGAGCAGTTCTTC
>.|TRBV30|TRBD1|TRBJ1-5
CAWRQGYQPQHF
TGTGCCTGGAGACAGGGGTATCAGCCCCAGCATTTT
>few|TRBV5-1|.|TRBJ2-1
CASMQTDANEQFF
TGCGCCAGCATGCAGACTGATGCCAATGAGCAGTTCTTC
>.|TRBV6-5|.|TRBJ2-1
CASSYLRGYEQFF
TGTGCCAGCAGTTACCTTCGGGGGTATGAGCAGTTCTTC
>.|TRBV3-1/TRBV3-2|.|TRBJ1-2
CASSQERRAGGYTF
TGTGCCAGCAGCCAAGAGAGGAGGGCCGGTGGCTACACCTTC
>.|TRBV3-1/TRBV3-2|TRBD1|TRBJ1-2
CASSQGAPQGGYGYTF
TGTGCCAGCAGCCAGGGCGCCCCGCAGGGGGGCTATGGCTACACCTTC
>.|TRBV27|.|TRBJ1-1
CASSPNLRRSTEAFF
TGTGCCAGCAGTCCTAATCTAAGGAGGAGCACTGAAGCTTTCTTT
>.|TRBV12-1|.|TRBJ2-1
CASRSPLDYNEQFF
TGTGCCAGCAGGTCCCCACTAGATTACAATGAGCAGTTCTTC
>.|TRBV18|TRBD1|TRBJ1-1
CASSPEPPDRAFEAFF
TGTGCCAGCTCACCGGAACCTCCTGACAGGGCTTTTGAAGCTTTCTTT
>.|TRBV6-5|TRBD1|TRBJ1-4
CASSYEGQGVEKLFF
TGTGCCAGCAGTTACGAGGGACAGGGCGTCGAAAAACTGTTTTTT
>.|TRBV9|.|TRBJ2-5
CASSPRQGKETQYF
TGTGCCAGCAGCCCCCGTCAGGGAAAAGAGACCCAGTACTTC
>.|TRBV15|TRBD1|TRBJ2-6
CATSKGQGARSGSSGANVLTF
TGTGCCACCAGTAAGGGACAGGGGGCGAGAAGCGGGAGTTCTGGGGCCAACGTCCTGACTTTC
>.|TRBV19|.|TRBJ1-5
CATRREGYSNQPQHF
TGTGCCACCAGAAGAGAGGGTTATAGCAATCAGCCCCAGCATTTT
>.|TRBV6-2/TRBV6-3|TRBD2|TRBJ2-1
CASSPSGRTTYNEQFF
TGTGCCAGCAGCCCGAGCGGGAGAACTACCTACAATGAGCAGTTCTTC
>.|TRBV5-1|.|TRBJ1-3
CASSHLGAGQFGNTIYF
TGCGCCAGCAGCCATTTAGGAGCGGGCCAGTTTGGAAACACCATATATTTT
>once|TRBV11-2|TRBD1|TRBJ1-1
CASSPGGGQGAFF
TGTGCCAGCAGCCCGGGTGGGGGACAGGGAGCTTTCTTT
>.|TRBV5-4|TRBD1|TRBJ1-1
CASSRDSEAFF
TGTGCCAGCAGCCGGGACAGTGAAGCTTTCTTT
>.|TRBV6-1|.|TRBJ1-2
CASSERDSHGYTF
TGTGCCAGCAGTGAACGGGACTCACATGGCTACACCTTC
>.|TRBV6-1|TRBD1|TRBJ1-3
CASSERTGDAIYF
TGTGCCAGCAGTGAAAGGACAGGGGACGCCATATATTTT
>.|TRBV27|.|TRBJ2-1
CASSPGQSYNEQFF
TGTGCCAGCAGTCCCGGACAGAGCTACAATGAGCAGTTCTTC
>.|TRBV27|TRBD2|TRBJ2-5
CASSSGTSGSETQYF
TGTGCCAGCAGTTCCGGGACTAGCGGGAGTGAGACCCAGTACTTC
>.|TRBV13|.|TRBJ2-7
CASSFRRPIYEQYF
TGTGCCAGCAGCTTTCGGAGACCGATCTACGAGCAGTACTTC